The 16 T cell receptor beta chains below come from one sample, sequenced in a study of OX40 agonist ivuxolimab in advanced cancers. Sequencing was performed with immunoSEQ multiplex PCR; in TCRdb, only in-frame clones are kept and a portion is missing. This table holds about 50,000 clones, over 75% found once. The input for sequencing was CD4+ or CD8+ T cells sorted from blood, taken in a trial of the OX40 agonist ivuxolimab. The receptors originated from an adult with an advanced solid tumor such as melanoma, head and neck, liver or kidney cancer.

J is TRBJ1-2 and V is TRBV11-2; perhaps TRBD1 as D (5 bases). Germline V lookup: CDR1 SGHAT, CDR2 FQNNGV. The CDR3 covers 14 residues. The germline V and J ends were trimmed by 5 bases and 5 bases, with 15 bases remaining between them. The CDR3 reads CASSPSRGGYGYTF. CDR3 sequence (DNA): TGTGCCAGCAGCCCGTCCCGCGGGGGTTATGGCTACACCTTC.

V and J are TRBV9 and TRBJ2-3, with TRBD2 matching over 9 bases. The CDR3 is made up of 14 amino acids. V shed 5 bases and J 4 bases; nucleotides not matched to a gene: 5. Germline V gene data show CDR1 as SGDLS and CDR2 as YYNGEE. The CDR3 coding sequence is TGTGCCAGCAGAACGGGACTAGCAGCAGATACGCAGTATTTT. This encodes CASRTGLAADTQYF.

The chain combines TRBV6-5 with TRBJ2-7; 10 nucleotides align to TRBD2. CDR3 length: 15 amino acids. CDR1 and CDR2 from the germline V gene are MNHEY and SVGAGI. V lost 4 bases to trimming and J lost 6 bases; unmatched junction nucleotides: 9. For the CDR3, the DNA is TGTGCCAGCAGTTCGACCAGCGGGAGGGCGAGCGAGCAGTACTTC. Amino acids: CASSSTSGRASEQYF.

The rearrangement joins TRBV4-1 to TRBJ2-5, with 9 bases identical to TRBD2. The V gene's germline CDR1 is MGHRA and CDR2 YSYEKL. CDR3 length equals 17 residues. V dropped 5 bases and J dropped 0; count of bases not matched to a gene: 10. The CDR3 protein is CASSMGLAERHQETQYF. CDR3 nucleotide sequence: TGCGCCAGCAGCATGGGACTAGCAGAGAGACACCAAGAGACCCAGTACTTC.

This chain connects TRBV5-6 to TRBJ2-7, with D possibly TRBD1 on 5 matching bases. Trimming removed 9 bases at V and 6 bases at J, with 19 bases between. Germline V gives CDR1 SGHDT, CDR2 YYEEEE. CDR3 length: 13 residues. The CDR3 nucleotides read TGTGCCATTCCCGTGGGGCCCGGCCGCGAGCAGTACTTC. It translates to CAIPVGPGREQYF.

This sequence joins TRBV10-2 and TRBJ1-2; D ambiguous. The CDR3 consists of 15 residues. The germline V gene encodes CDR1 WSHSY and CDR2 SAAADI. Trimming left V 3 bases short and J 8 bases short, with 19 bases between. The CDR3 DNA reads TGCGCCAGCAGTGAACAGAGGGCGCCTGTCCGGGGCTACACCTTC. As protein: CASSEQRAPVRGYTF.

The chain links TRBV30 to TRBJ1-2, with D possibly matching TRBD1 (6 bases). Germline assignment: CDR1 GTSNPN and CDR2 SVGIG (reference sequence). CDR3 length: 12 residues. Trimming shortened V by 1 base and J by 7 bases, and 10 bases separated the two germline ends. CDR3 nucleotides: TGTGCCTGGAGTGCGGGACACCGTGGCTACACCTTC. It translates to CAWSAGHRGYTF.

This chain connects TRBV5-1 to TRBJ2-3; 7 bases are shared with TRBD1. This CDR3 is 13 amino acids long. The germline V gene encodes CDR1 SGHRS and CDR2 YFSETQ. The V segment lost 7 bases and the J segment 4 bases; nucleotides outside the gene matches: 6. CDR3 loop: CASSRDRADTQYF. CDR3 in DNA: TGCGCCAGCTCTCGGGACAGAGCAGATACGCAGTATTTT. Drawing the rest from reference TRBV5-1 and TRBJ2-3, the complete variable domain is KAGVTQTPRYLIKTRGQQVTLSCSPISGHRSVSWYQQTPGQGLQFLFEYFSETQRNKGNFPGRFSGRQFSNSRSEMNVSTLELGDSALYLCASSRDRADTQYFGPGTRLTVL.

The J gene is TRBJ1-3, the V gene TRBV5-5; 9 nucleotides line up with TRBD1. This CDR3 has 15 residues. CDR1 is SGHKS and CDR2 is YYEKEE in the germline V gene (reference sequence). The trim removed 4 bases at V and 1 base at J, leaving 3 bases unmatched. The CDR3 here is CASSRTGDSGNTIYF. For the CDR3, the DNA is TGTGCCAGCAGCCGGACAGGGGATTCTGGAAACACCATATATTTT.

In regard to this clone: This sample includes further DNA sequences coding for the same CDR3. The chain carries TRBV27 and TRBJ1-1, with a possible D match to TRBD1 (6 bases). V shed 8 bases and J shed 5 bases, with 15 bases lying between them. The CDR3 consists of 13 residues. Germline values: CDR1 MNHEY, CDR2 SMNVEV (reference sequence). The CDR3 protein is CASGSGVWTEAFF. The CDR3, as DNA: TGTGCCAGCGGATCAGGGGTCTGGACTGAAGCTTTCTTT.

The rearrangement joins TRBV5-4 to TRBJ1-3; no clear D gene. Germline assignment: CDR1 SGHNT and CDR2 YYREEE (reference sequence). Trimming took 2 bases from V and 0 from J, leaving 9 bases between them. This CDR3 contains 15 residues. DNA for the CDR3: TGTGCCAGCAGCTTTTCAGAGAGCTCTGGAAACACCATATATTTT. Translating gives CASSFSESSGNTIYF.

This chain joins TRBV19 and TRBJ1-6, with TRBD1 as a possible D gene (6 bases). Trimming took off 5 bases at V and 6 bases at J, with 14 bases between the two ends. The CDR3 runs 15 residues. Germline lookup yields CDR1 LNHDA and CDR2 SQIVND (reference sequence). The CDR3 DNA follows: TGTGCCAGTAGTCTTACAGGGCAAAGTAATTCACCCCTCCACTTT. Its protein product is CASSLTGQSNSPLHF.

CDR3 residues: CASSLYDRPYEQYF. CDR3 nucleotides: TGTGCCAGCAGTTTATACGACAGGCCCTACGAGCAGTACTTC. The rearrangement uses TRBV28 and TRBJ2-7; tentative D call: TRBD1 (6 bases). The CDR3 extends over 14 amino acids. V lost 1 base to trimming and J lost 2 bases, with 9 bases between them. Germline V gene data show CDR1 as MDHEN and CDR2 as SYDVKM.

The chain carries TRBV6-5 and TRBJ1-2, with a tentative D call TRBD1 (5 bases). CDR3 length: 16 residues. CDR1 MNHEY and CDR2 SVGAGI come from the germline V gene. V dropped 2 bases and J dropped 4 bases, with 17 bases sitting between them. DNA for the CDR3: TGTGCCAGCAGTTACGACAGCCAGAGAAGGGGCTATGGCTACACCTTC. Protein sequence: CASSYDSQRRGYGYTF.

The J gene is TRBJ2-1, the V gene TRBV19, with 11 bases lining up with TRBD2. The CDR3 covers 16 residues. V lost 5 bases, J lost 6 bases, and 9 bases stayed unmatched. In germline, CDR1 is LNHDA, CDR2 SQIVND (reference sequence). CDR3 sequence (DNA): TGTGCCAGTAGTGCGGTAGCGGGGGGGCCCAGCAATGAGCAGTTCTTC. Translation gives CASSAVAGGPSNEQFF.

The sample holds one count of this clone. The chain links TRBV29-1 to TRBJ2-1, with a possible D match to TRBD2 (7 bases). V lost 4 bases and J 1 base, leaving 14 bases between the germline ends. Germline V gene data show CDR1 as SQVTM and CDR2 as ANQGSEA. The CDR3 loop spans 15 amino acids. For the CDR3, the DNA is TGCAGCGTTGGGCGGGGGCGCGGGTCCTACAATGAGCAGTTCTTC. Translation: CSVGRGRGSYNEQFF.